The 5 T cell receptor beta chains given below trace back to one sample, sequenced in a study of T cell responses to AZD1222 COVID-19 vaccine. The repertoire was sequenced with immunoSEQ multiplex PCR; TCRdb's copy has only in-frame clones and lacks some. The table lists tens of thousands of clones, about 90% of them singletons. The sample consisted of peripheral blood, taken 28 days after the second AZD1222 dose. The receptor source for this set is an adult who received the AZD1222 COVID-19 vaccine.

The CDR3 DNA is TGTGCCAGCAGCCAAGATAGTCGGCAGGGTGGTGAAAAACTGTTTTTT. It codes for CASSQDSRQGGEKLFF. This chain links TRBV3-1 (or the pseudogene TRBV3-2) with TRBJ1-4; D is possibly TRBD1 (5 bases). The germline V gene encodes CDR1 LGHDT and CDR2 YNNKEL (reference sequence). The CDR3 has 16 residues. The V gene lost 0 bases and the J gene lost 7 bases, with 15 bases spanning the gap.

The CDR3 here is CASRSGEDTEAFF. The CDR3 bases are TGTGCCAGCAGATCAGGGGAGGACACTGAAGCTTTCTTT. The chain is built from TRBV7-9 and TRBJ1-1; maybe TRBD1 (6 bases). V was clipped by 6 bases and J by 3 bases, with 11 bases between them. This CDR3 has 13 residues. Germline V gene lookup returns CDR1 SEHNR and CDR2 FQNEAQ (reference sequence).

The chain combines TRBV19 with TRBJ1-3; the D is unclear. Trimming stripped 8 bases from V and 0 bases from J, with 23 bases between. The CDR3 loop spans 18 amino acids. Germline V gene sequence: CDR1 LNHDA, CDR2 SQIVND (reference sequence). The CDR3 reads CASFRASGLASSGNTIYF. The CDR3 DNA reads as TGTGCCAGTTTCCGCGCCTCCGGGTTAGCCAGCTCTGGAAACACCATATATTTT.

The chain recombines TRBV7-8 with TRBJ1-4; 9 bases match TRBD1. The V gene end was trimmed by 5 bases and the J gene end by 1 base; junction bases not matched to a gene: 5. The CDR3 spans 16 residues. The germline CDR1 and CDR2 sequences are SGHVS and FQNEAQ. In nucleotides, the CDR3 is TGTGCCAGCAGCGGGGACAGGGAGGGAACTAATGAAAAACTGTTTTTT. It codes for CASSGDREGTNEKLFF.

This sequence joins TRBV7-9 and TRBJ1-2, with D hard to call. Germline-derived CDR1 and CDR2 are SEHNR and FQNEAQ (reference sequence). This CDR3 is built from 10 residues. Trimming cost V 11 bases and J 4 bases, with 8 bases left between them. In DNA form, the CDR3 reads TGTGCCCTTCAGCCCTATGGCTACACCTTC. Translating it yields CALQPYGYTF.